Sequencing of this T cell receptor beta chain was carried out in a study of breast tumors, draining lymph nodes, adjacent tissues. General observations from the study: Compared with basal-like, luminal-like tumors shared significantly more repertoire with nontumor tissue. Tumor TCR diversity was below lymph nodes but above nontumor tissue. Findings are consistent with lymph node origin and intratumoral expansion of most tumor T cells. The lymph node origin of tumor T cells was framed as consistent with a hypothesis, not demonstrated.

This clonotype was recorded at least ten times. The antigen is unknown. Axillary draining lymph nodes of breast cancer patients supplied the node samples. Trimming took 4 bases from V and 14 from J, leaving 14 bases between them. CDR1 is LGHDT, CDR2 YNNKEL, per germline (reference sequence). The CDR3 sequence is 12 residues long. TCRdb re-analysed the multiplex PCR reads in MiXCR, keeping a single row per CDR3 protein. Of about 150,000 distinct CDR3 sequences listed, approximately 29% are singletons. This chain uses TRBV3-1 with TRBJ1-4; D remains unclear. This receptor was obtained from a female donor with breast cancer. Some clones in this sample may be carry-over from other donors' samples. Sequencing was done on a sample of axillary lymph node tissue. The CDR3 nucleotides read TGTGCCAGCAGCCGGTTGCAATCTCAGCTGTTTTTT. It specifies CASSRLQSQLFF. Together with reference TRBV3-1 and TRBJ1-4, the CDR3 gives the full variable domain: DTAVSQTPKYLVTQMGNDKSIKCEQNLGHDTMYWYKQDSKKFLKIMFSYNNKELIINETVPNRFSPKSPDKAHLNLHINSLELGDSAVYFCASSRLQSQLFFGSGTQLSVL.